This T cell receptor beta chain was sequenced for a study of blood T cell repertoires in COVID-19. Across the study: Italy, Spain and the United States were the sources of the convalescent and acute COVID-19 samples. Nucleic acid was either cDNA or gDNA, and it came from T cells, B-cell-depleted T cells, or PBMCs.

J gave up 1 base and V 6 bases, and 9 bases lay outside the gene matches. Looked up from germline, CDR1 is ENHRY and CDR2 is SYGVKD. CDR3 size: 15 residues. This clone appeared a single time. In the original processing: The assay estimated nucleated cells by amplifying reference gene primers. The protocol was immunoSEQ multiplex PCR, while the TCRdb copy is restricted to in-frame clones and leaves out a portion. V, J and clone size reflect that table, while D and trimming were determined from the DNA. This table holds 150,000 to 200,000 clones, around 89% found once. The TCR originated in a human donor in a cohort sampled during active COVID-19. V is TRBV10-3 and J is TRBJ2-7, with 7 nucleotides matching TRBD1. The sample was peripheral blood. CDR3 in DNA: TGTGCCATCAGGGGTCCCGCGACAGGGTCCTACGAGCAGTACTTC. It is translated as CAIRGPATGSYEQYF.